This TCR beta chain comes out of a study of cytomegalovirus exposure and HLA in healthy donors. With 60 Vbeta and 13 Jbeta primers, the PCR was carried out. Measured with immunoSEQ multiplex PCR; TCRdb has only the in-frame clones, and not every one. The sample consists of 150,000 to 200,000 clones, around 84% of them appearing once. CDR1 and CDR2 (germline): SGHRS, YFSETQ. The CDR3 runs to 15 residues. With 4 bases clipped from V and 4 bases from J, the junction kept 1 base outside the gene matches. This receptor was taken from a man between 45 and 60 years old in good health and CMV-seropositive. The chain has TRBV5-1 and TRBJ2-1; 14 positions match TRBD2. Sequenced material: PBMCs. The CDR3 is CASSGTSGGYNEQFF. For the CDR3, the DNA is TGCGCCAGCAGCGGGACTAGCGGGGGTTACAATGAGCAGTTCTTC.